This record covers a single T cell receptor beta chain. In its sample, this clone was seen a few times. Its recognized antigen is unknown. It has no much larger one-base neighbor in the sample; base qualities were not kept. The germline V gene sets CDR1 to SGHDN and CDR2 to FVKESK. The CDR3 sequence holds 17 residues, the cysteine and phenylalanine included. Just CDR3 DNA is preserved here, 51 bases in frame from base 1. V gives up 1 base and J gives up 6 bases, and the segment between their germline ends measures 19 bases. The record originates from a study of beta chain features in type 1 diabetes (dated by TCRdb to 2017 to 2018). Study-level background: Mean age, gender distribution, total cell number and subset yield did not differ between patients and healthy donors. Across all samples, approximately 100 million sorted cells were examined, and cell number per subset correlated strongly with RNA yield. In the study, recently diagnosed type 1 diabetes patients and matched healthy donors were compared on the TCRB repertoires of their sorted circulating CD4+ T cell subsets. Regulatory and stem cell-like memory subsets were obtained from only 8 patients and roughly eight healthy donors, while naive and central memory subsets were obtained from all 30 or so donors. The study at large found these results: Naive, central memory and regulatory TCRB repertoires appeared to be more similar among patients than among healthy donors. HLA sub-analyses involved small numbers of individuals, so any influence of HLA type on TCRB rearrangement remained unresolved. Type 1 diabetes patients showed a moderate but significant shortening of TCRB CDR3 length in all four CD4+ subsets. Because cDNA was sequenced instead of genomic DNA, activated cells with high expression could be over-represented, although the groups did not differ in activation or CD3 levels. At VDJ recombination sites, type 1 diabetes patients had fewer insertions and more deleted nucleotides, which implies abnormalities in thymic rearrangement. Shorter templates might be favored by PCR, yet because patient and control samples were amplified and corrected together, any such skew would affect both groups equally.

From each donor, a single peripheral blood sample of 100 to 150 mL on average was drawn into heparinised tubes. A BD FACSAria II and a panel including CD45RO, CCR7, CD25, CD127, CD95 and CD27 were used to sort naive, central memory, regulatory and stem cell-like memory CD4+ T cells. A purity above 98% was achieved for all sorted populations. PBMCs were separated immediately by Lymphoprep density gradient centrifugation and were stained directly, without being cultured. So that batch effects would be minimized, each experiment stained and sorted samples in pairs, pairing one healthy donor with one patient. All of the isolated RNA was reverse transcribed with the High Capacity cDNA Reverse Transcription Kit, so expressed TCRB transcripts were sequenced. Deep immunoSEQ sequencing was performed on naive, central memory and regulatory T cell samples, with an average of roughly 3.5 million total reads per sample. After sorted cells were lysed in RLT buffer, RNA was extracted with DNase-treated RNeasy Micro or Mini kits, with the choice depending on cell number. To prevent cross-contamination, each cell subset was processed individually, whereas patient and healthy donor samples were processed jointly. TCRB sequences were amplified from cDNA with the immunoSEQ multiplex PCR, producing 87-bp fragments spanning the CDR3 region. The amplicons were sequenced using the Illumina HiSeq platform. The study's own analysis went as follows. Synthetic template baselines were used to correct PCR bias computationally, reads within Hamming distance 2 were collapsed together, and singletons that could not be merged were discarded. Reads were aligned against IMGT so that V, D and J genes, CDR3 length and insertions or deletions at six rearrangement sites could be assigned. Clonotype counts were normalized to sorted cell number within each subset before computing true diversity and Gini coefficients with the tcR R package. The overlap coefficient, calculated on TCRB nucleotide sequences, was used to measure repertoire sharing. As a proxy for the pre-selection repertoire, out-of-frame TCRB sequences from naive cells were analyzed. TCRdb provides this immuneACCESS table in a form limited to in-frame rearrangements. Some clones are lacking; in checked studies, under half of them reflect an unresolved V gene, and why the rest are absent is not known. V and J calls and clone size are copied from that table; D and trimming were computed from the DNA. The sample profile shows 450,000 to 600,000 clones; roughly 31% of them were found once. More than 0.055% of the sample rests with the top ten.

This receptor chain uses TRBV14 and TRBJ2-1, and TRBD2 may be the D gene, going by 6 matching bases. The clonotype comes from a man younger than 35 in good health. What was sequenced was naive CD4+ T cells from blood. The cell subset or site label, read with the paper, signifies: true naive CD4+ T cells. The CDR3 region reads CASSQVGGLPGTNEQFF. The DNA reads as follows: TGTGCCAGCAGCCAAGTTGGAGGACTACCCGGAACCAATGAGCAGTTCTTC.